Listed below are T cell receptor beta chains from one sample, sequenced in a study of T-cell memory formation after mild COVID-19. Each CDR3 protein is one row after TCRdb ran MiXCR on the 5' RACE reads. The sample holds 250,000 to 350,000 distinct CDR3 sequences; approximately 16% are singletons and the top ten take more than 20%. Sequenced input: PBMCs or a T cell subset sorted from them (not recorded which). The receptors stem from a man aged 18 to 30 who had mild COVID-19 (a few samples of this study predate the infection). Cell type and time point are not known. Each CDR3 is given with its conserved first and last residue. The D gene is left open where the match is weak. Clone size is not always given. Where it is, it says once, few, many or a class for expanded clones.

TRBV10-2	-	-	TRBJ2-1	TGCGCCAGCAGTGTGAAGGTATATGATGAGCAGTTCTTC	CASSVKVYDEQFF
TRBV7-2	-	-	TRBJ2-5	TGTGCCAGCAGCTCCGACTTACCTAGCGTGACCCAGTACTTC	CASSSDLPSVTQYF
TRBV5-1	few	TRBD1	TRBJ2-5	TGCGCCAGCACCGGACAGGGGTTCCAAGAGACCCAGTACTTC	CASTGQGFQETQYF
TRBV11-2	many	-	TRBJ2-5	TGTGCCAGCAGCTTTTTAGAGACCCAGTACTTC	CASSFLETQYF
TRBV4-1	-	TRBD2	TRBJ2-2	TGCGCCAGCAGCCAAGAAATAGCAGCGGGGGACGACACCGGGGAGCTGTTTTTT	CASSQEIAAGDDTGELFF
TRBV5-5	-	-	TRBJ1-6	TGTGCCAGCAGCTTCCCGGGACGGGGTAATTCACCCCTCCACTTT	CASSFPGRGNSPLHF
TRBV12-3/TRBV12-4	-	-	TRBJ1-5	TGTGCCAGCAGTCGCGGGGTTCAGCCCCAGCATTTT	CASSRGVQPQHF
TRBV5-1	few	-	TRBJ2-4	TGCGCCAGCAGCTACGGGGTGGTAGCCAAAAACATTCAGTACTTC	CASSYGVVAKNIQYF
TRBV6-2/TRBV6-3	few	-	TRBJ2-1	TGTGCCAGCAGTTACCGGACGTTGGGCGATGAGCAGTTCTTC	CASSYRTLGDEQFF
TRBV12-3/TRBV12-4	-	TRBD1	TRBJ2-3	TGTGCCAGCAGACGGACAGGGTCCACAGATACGCAGTATTTT	CASRRTGSTDTQYF
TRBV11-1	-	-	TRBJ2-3	TGTGCCAGCAGCTTAGGGGGCAGGGGCCACGATACGCAGTATTTT	CASSLGGRGHDTQYF
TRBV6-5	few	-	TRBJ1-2	TGTGCCAGTACCCTTGGACCCCTTAACTATGGCTACACCTTC	CASTLGPLNYGYTF
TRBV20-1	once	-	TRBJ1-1	TGCAGTGCTAGTGGAGGGGGACCCTACACTGAAGCTTTCTTT	CSASGGGPYTEAFF
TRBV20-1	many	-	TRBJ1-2	TGCAGTGCTAGAGAACAGGGTTCCAACTATGGCTACACCTTC	CSAREQGSNYGYTF
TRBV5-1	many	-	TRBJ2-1	TGCGCCAGCAGCTTGATGGGACCCGCGAACAATGAGCAGTTCTTC	CASSLMGPANNEQFF
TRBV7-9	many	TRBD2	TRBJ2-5	TGTGCCAGCAGCTCCCGACTAGCCGGAGAGACCCAGTACTTC	CASSSRLAGETQYF
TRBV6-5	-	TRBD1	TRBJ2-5	TGTGCCAGCAGTTCGTTACAGGGGGCTTGGGAGACCCAGTACTTC	CASSSLQGAWETQYF
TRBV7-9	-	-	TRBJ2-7	TGTGCCAGCAGCTTGACAGCCAGCTACGAGCAGTACTTC	CASSLTASYEQYF
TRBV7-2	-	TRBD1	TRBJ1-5	TGTGCCAGCAGCTTCACCGGGACAGGCAACAATCAGCCCCAGCATTTT	CASSFTGTGNNQPQHF
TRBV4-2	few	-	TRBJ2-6	TGTGCCAGCAGCCAAGTCTTCGGGGGAACTGGGGCCAACGTCCTGACTTTC	CASSQVFGGTGANVLTF
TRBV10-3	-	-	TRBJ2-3	TGTGCCATCCGGAGCTGGGTTGGGACTGAAGGTACAGATACGCAGTATTTT	CAIRSWVGTEGTDTQYF
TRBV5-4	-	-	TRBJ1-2	TGTGCCAGCAGCGGAAATGGGGTTGGCTATGGCTACACCTTC	CASSGNGVGYGYTF
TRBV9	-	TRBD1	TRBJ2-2	TGTGCCAGCAGCGTTCGGACAGGGACCCCCGGGGAGCTGTTTTTT	CASSVRTGTPGELFF
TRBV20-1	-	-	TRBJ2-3	TGCAGTGCTATAGACCGGGTCTCCACAGATACGCAGTATTTT	CSAIDRVSTDTQYF
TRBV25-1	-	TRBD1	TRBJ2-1	TGTGCCAGCACACAGGGGGGACTTTACAATGAGCAGTTCTTC	CASTQGGLYNEQFF
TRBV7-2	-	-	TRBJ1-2	TGTGCCAGCAGCTCGACGGCTTCCTTATCTAACTATGGCTACACCTTC	CASSSTASLSNYGYTF
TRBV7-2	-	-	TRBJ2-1	TGTGCCAGCAGCTTTCGGGGCTCCGAAGGCAATGAGCAGTTCTTC	CASSFRGSEGNEQFF
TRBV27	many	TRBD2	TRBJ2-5	TGTGCCAGCAGTCTCCACCCTAGCGGGGGCCCTCAAGAGACCCAGTACTTC	CASSLHPSGGPQETQYF
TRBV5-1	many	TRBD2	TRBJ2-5	TGCGCCAGCAGCTTGGGGTCTAGCGGCCAAGAGACCCAGTACTTC	CASSLGSSGQETQYF
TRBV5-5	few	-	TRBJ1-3	TGTGCCAGCAGCTGGGTGGGACGGAGCTCTGGAAACACCATATATTTT	CASSWVGRSSGNTIYF
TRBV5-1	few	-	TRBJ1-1	TGCGCCAGCAGCTTGATACCCTCCGAGGGGATGAAGCCTGAAGCTTTCTTT	CASSLIPSEGMKPEAFF
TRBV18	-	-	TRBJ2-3	TGTGCCAGCTCACCGACTACACCCACGAATACGCAGTATTTT	CASSPTTPTNTQYF
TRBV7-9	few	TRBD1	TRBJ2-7	TGTGCCAGCAGCCACACCGCGGACAGGGGTTTATACGAGCAGTACTTC	CASSHTADRGLYEQYF
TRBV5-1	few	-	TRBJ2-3	TGCGCCAGCAGCCAGATTTCACCCACAGATACGCAGTATTTT	CASSQISPTDTQYF
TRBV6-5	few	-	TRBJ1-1	TGTGCCAGCAGCCGACCCCAGGGGAGGTCGATACCTCGAGCTTTCTTT	CASSRPQGRSIPRAFF
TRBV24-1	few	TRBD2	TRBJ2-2	TGTGCCACCAGTGCGGCGGGAGAAGACACCGGGGAGCTGTTTTTT	CATSAAGEDTGELFF
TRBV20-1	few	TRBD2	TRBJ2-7	TGCAGTGCTAGCGGGGGGGAGGTGCAGTACTTC	CSASGGEVQYF
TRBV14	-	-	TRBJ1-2	TGTGCCAGCAGCCAAGAGGTTGGAGGGAAAGGCTACACCTTC	CASSQEVGGKGYTF
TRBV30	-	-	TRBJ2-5	TGTGCCTGGAGTGGGGGGGAGACCCAGTACTTC	CAWSGGETQYF
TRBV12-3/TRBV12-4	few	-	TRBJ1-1	TGTGCCAGCAGGGGGGCCGGGGAGCAACCTGAAGCTTTCTTT	CASRGAGEQPEAFF